This TCR beta chain was found in a study of blood T cell repertoires in COVID-19. With 6 bases clipped from V and 5 bases from J, the junction kept 12 bases outside the gene matches. The CDR3 has 16 amino acids. CDR1 is SGHVS and CDR2 is FQNEAQ in the germline V gene. Repertoires were generated with immunoSEQ multiplex PCR, while TCRdb's copy carries only in-frame clones and drops some. The sample shows about 150,000 clones, roughly 88% of them seen only once. Sequencing input: peripheral blood. The chain carries TRBV7-8 and TRBJ1-5; 8 bases fit TRBD1. The receptor was isolated from a woman aged 55-69 years with acute or convalescent COVID-19. The CDR3 coding sequence is TGTGCCAGCAGACCAGATGGGACAGGACGGGATCAGCCCCAGCATTTT. Translated: CASRPDGTGRDQPQHF.